This entry lists 30 T cell receptor beta chains sequenced from one sample in a study of breast tumors, draining lymph nodes, adjacent tissues. Breast cancer patients provided tissue from their axillary draining lymph nodes. TCRdb redid the calling of the multiplex PCR reads with MiXCR, one entry per CDR3 protein. This sample has 150,000 to 250,000 distinct CDR3 sequences, with roughly 29% found just once. Sequencing input: axillary lymph node tissue. The receptors were sampled from a female donor with breast cancer. Some clones in this sample may be carry-over from other donors' samples.

This clonotype was counted many times. The V gene is TRBV18, the J gene TRBJ2-2; weak D call: TRBD2 (6 bases). Per germline, CDR1 KGHSH and CDR2 LQKENI. Trimming took off 5 bases at V and 8 bases at J, with 15 bases between the two ends. The CDR3 is made up of 14 amino acids. This CDR3 reads CASSTTSQSGELFF. The DNA of the CDR3 is TGTGCCAGCTCAACGACTAGTCAATCTGGGGAGCTGTTTTTT.

This clonotype was observed many times. V is TRBV10-3 and J is TRBJ1-2, with D hard to call. V dropped 2 bases and J dropped 1 base, with 8 bases sitting between them. The CDR3 sequence is 14 residues long. In germline, CDR1 is ENHRY, CDR2 SYGVKD. CDR3 sequence (DNA): TGTGCCATCAGTGAGCCGCAGGTTAACTATGGCTACACCTTC. Amino acids: CAISEPQVNYGYTF.

A few counts support this clonotype. This may be a read error, as it is one base from a much larger clone. This chain joins TRBV20-1 and TRBJ2-7, with D tentatively TRBD2 (6 bases). There are 14 residues in the CDR3. Germline lookup yields CDR1 DFQATT and CDR2 SNEGSKA (reference sequence). The V and J ends lost 1 base and 6 bases respectively, with 16 bases between them. The chain's CDR3 is CSARVGGVYSEQYF. CDR3 nucleotides: TGCAGTGCTAGAGTGGGCGGGGTCTACTCCGAGCAGTACTTC.

The chain joins TRBV5-1 to TRBJ2-7; possible D gene TRBD1, 5 bases. The germline V gene encodes CDR1 SGHRS and CDR2 YFSETQ. V dropped 0 bases and J dropped 9 bases, with 16 bases sitting between them. This CDR3 has 14 amino acids. The CDR3 DNA follows: TGCGCCAGCAGCTTGGTATCAGGGATGGGCGGGCAGTACTTC. This sequence encodes CASSLVSGMGGQYF.

This clonotype showed up just a few times. Since a much larger clone is just one base distant, this may be a read error. This CDR3 is CSAGTQLNTGELFF. The CDR3 bases are TGCAGTGCTGGAACACAACTGAACACCGGGGAGCTGTTTTTT. The chain couples TRBV20-1 to TRBJ2-2, with unresolved D. Germline V gene sequence: CDR1 DFQATT, CDR2 SNEGSKA (reference sequence). Trimming removed 5 bases at V and 1 base at J, with 11 bases between. The CDR3 has 14 amino acids.

A remark on this clonotype: One end of the junction varies from germline; a read error may be responsible. The rearrangement joins TRBV2 to TRBJ1-3, with D possibly matching TRBD1 (5 bases). This CDR3 is built from 15 residues. From germline, CDR1 is SNHLY and CDR2 FYNNEI. CDR3 sequence: CAAASQGSSGNTIYF. The CDR3 bases are TGTGCCGCCGCAAGTCAGGGCTCTTCTGGGAACACCATATATTTT.

This clonotype was seen repeatedly, ten times or more. V is TRBV2 and J is TRBJ1-2; 11 bases fit TRBD1. Germline values: CDR1 SNHLY, CDR2 FYNNEI. The J segment lost 6 bases and the V segment lost 0 bases, leaving 3 bases of the junction unmatched. The CDR3 is made up of 15 amino acids. For the CDR3, the DNA is TGTGCCAGCAGTGAAGCGGGGACAGGGGGGCATGGCTACACCTTC. Protein product: CASSEAGTGGHGYTF.

V is TRBV9 and J is TRBJ2-1; D assignment may be TRBD1 or TRBD2 (5 bases each). V gave up 4 bases and J gave up 2 bases, with 13 bases separating them. CDR1 and CDR2 (germline): SGDLS, YYNGEE. CDR3 length: 15 amino acids. DNA for the CDR3: TGTGCCAGCAGCCCGGGACCCCAGCCCTACAATGAGCAGTTCTTC. This sequence encodes CASSPGPQPYNEQFF. Supplemented by reference TRBV9 and TRBJ2-1, the full variable domain reads DSGVTQTPKHLITATGQRVTLRCSPRSGDLSVYWYQQSLDQGLQFLIQYYNGEERAKGNILERFSAQQFPDLHSELNLSSLELGDSALYFCASSPGPQPYNEQFFGPGTRLTVL.

This clonotype has a count of ten or more. The chain combines TRBV20-1 with TRBJ1-2; D is ambiguous. Germline lookup yields CDR1 DFQATT and CDR2 SNEGSKA (reference sequence). V gave up 3 bases and J gave up 6 bases, with 11 bases separating them. CDR3 length equals 12 residues. The CDR3 here is CSASSGSDGYTF. In DNA form, the CDR3 reads TGCAGTGCTAGTTCGGGTTCGGATGGCTACACCTTC.

V gene TRBV7-6 combines with J gene TRBJ2-5, with D unclear. CDR3 length: 15 amino acids. Looked up from germline, CDR1 is SGHVS and CDR2 is FNYEAQ. Trimming cost V 0 bases and J 5 bases, with 13 bases left between them. CDR3 in amino acids: CASSLAWGVGETQYF. CDR3 sequence (DNA): TGTGCCAGCAGCTTAGCCTGGGGTGTCGGGGAGACCCAGTACTTC.

CDR3 coding DNA: TGTGCCAGCGTCTGGGTGGGGCGTCAGCCCCAGCCCAATAATTCACCCCTCCACTTT. The encoded protein is CASVWVGRQPQPNNSPLHF. The chain is built from TRBV7-3 and TRBJ1-6, with D possibly matching TRBD1 (5 bases). Between the trimmed V and J ends, which lost 8 bases and 5 bases, there was a span of 28 bases. CDR3 length: 19 residues. The germline V gene has CDR1 SGHTA and CDR2 FQGTGA.

This clonotype was detected many times. The chain links TRBV20-1 to TRBJ2-3, with TRBD1 as a possible D gene (5 bases). V was pared by 1 base and J by 3 bases, with 11 bases between. CDR3 length: 14 amino acids. The germline CDR1 and CDR2 sequences are DFQATT and SNEGSKA (reference sequence). The CDR3 spells CSARAGRGTDTQYF. CDR3 nucleotides: TGCAGTGCTAGAGCAGGAAGGGGTACAGATACGCAGTATTTT.

This clonotype has a count of ten or more. At one of its ends the junction is not consistent with the germline gene, which may arise from a read error. This chain uses TRBV20-1 with TRBJ2-2; the match to TRBD2 covers 7 bases. The CDR3 is made up of 16 amino acids. Germline CDR1 DFQATT, CDR2 SNEGSKA (reference sequence). In nucleotides, the CDR3 is TGCAGTGCTCGAGAGCTCCGGGGGGCGAACACCGGGGAGCTGTTTTTT. It is translated as CSARELRGANTGELFF.

This clonotype occurred many times. The chain employs TRBV29-1 and TRBJ2-5; 7 nucleotides match TRBD1. The CDR3 has 12 residues. CDR1 SQVTM and CDR2 ANQGSEA come from the germline V gene. Germline trimming cut 7 bases from V and 4 bases from J; bases unmatched to any gene: 6. The CDR3 is CSALTGRETQYF. CDR3 nucleotide sequence: TGCAGCGCCCTGACAGGGAGAGAGACCCAGTACTTC.

This clonotype was recorded at least ten times. The chain carries TRBV24-1 and TRBJ2-3; 9 bases line up with TRBD2. After removal of 5 bases from V and 2 bases from J, the junction contained 4 bases not matched to a gene. The germline gives CDR1 KGHDR, CDR2 SFDVKD. This CDR3 is built from 15 residues. The CDR3 DNA sequence: TGTGCCACCAGTGTGCTAGCGGGGATCACAGATACGCAGTATTTT. Its protein is CATSVLAGITDTQYF.

V and J are TRBV6-5 and TRBJ2-1; no clear D gene. This CDR3 spans 15 amino acids. V was cut by 8 bases and J by 0 bases, with 14 bases left in between. Germline-derived CDR1 and CDR2 are MNHEY and SVGAGI. The CDR3 DNA is TGTGCCAGCTCCGATTATCGGAGCTCCTACAATGAGCAGTTCTTC. Its translation is CASSDYRSSYNEQFF.

The chain couples TRBV6-2 or TRBV6-3 to TRBJ1-1; possibly TRBD1 for D (6 bases). V lost 8 bases to trimming and J lost 8 bases, with 15 bases between them. Germline CDR1 reads MNHEY; CDR2 reads SVGEGT. The CDR3 runs to 12 residues. CDR3 sequence: CASRNRASEAFF. DNA for the CDR3: TGTGCCAGCCGCAACAGGGCTTCAGAAGCTTTCTTT.

This clonotype was counted at least ten times. The chain couples TRBV20-1 to TRBJ2-1; TRBD2 is a possible D gene (7 bases). CDR1 is DFQATT and CDR2 is SNEGSKA in the germline V gene (reference sequence). Trimming removed 7 bases from V and 8 bases from J, with 12 bases in between. CDR3 size: 11 residues. CDR3 sequence: CSGRGGYEQFF. CDR3 sequence (DNA): TGCAGTGGAAGGGGGGGATATGAGCAGTTCTTC.

The table lists this clonotype with many counts. This chain uses TRBV7-3 with TRBJ2-1; 8 bases are shared with TRBD2. The germline V gene encodes CDR1 SGHTA and CDR2 FQGTGA. The CDR3 totals 17 residues. The V segment lost 1 base and the J segment 3 bases; nucleotides outside the gene matches: 8. The CDR3 nucleotides are TGTGCCAGCAGCTTAAGGGGGACTAGTGGGAACTACAATGAGCAGTTCTTC. Protein: CASSLRGTSGNYNEQFF.

This clonotype turned up a few times. A much larger clone sits a single nucleotide away, making a read error possible. The chain couples TRBV5-1 to TRBJ2-4; 9 nucleotides align to TRBD2. This CDR3 is built from 13 residues. Germline CDR1 is SGHRS and CDR2 is YFSETQ. The CDR3 is CARTGTSKNTQYF. The CDR3 DNA follows: TGCGCCAGGACCGGGACTAGCAAAAACACTCAGTACTTC.

The chain combines TRBV7-6 with TRBJ2-7; TRBD1 might be the D (6 bases). The CDR3 is 19 amino acids. The germline V and J ends were trimmed by 3 bases and 3 bases, with 27 bases remaining between them. Germline CDR1 SGHVS, CDR2 FNYEAQ. The CDR3 DNA reads as TGTGCCAGCAGCTTGACCGGGGCAAGCTCCTACAGGGAAAACTACGAGCAGTACTTC. Amino acid sequence: CASSLTGASSYRENYEQYF.

The chain uses TRBV5-1 and TRBJ1-2; 12 positions agree with TRBD1. The CDR3 extends over 14 amino acids. The V and J ends lost 8 bases and 8 bases, in that order; junction bases with no gene match: 10. Germline V gene data show CDR1 as SGHRS and CDR2 as YFSETQ. CDR3 loop: CASSPSGQGAGYTF. CDR3 nucleotides: TGCGCCAGTTCCCCATCGGGACAGGGGGCAGGCTACACCTTC.

This clonotype was counted many times. At one end, the junction sequence differs from germline, possibly due to a read error. The chain joins TRBV7-2 to TRBJ2-7; perhaps D is TRBD1 or TRBD2 (5 bases each). This CDR3 is 14 amino acids long. Germline V gives CDR1 SGHTA, CDR2 FQGNSA. The DNA for the CDR3 is TGTGCCGGCAGCTCCTACGGGACCGGCTACGAGCAGTACTTC. It codes for CAGSSYGTGYEQYF.

This clonotype has ten or more counts. At one boundary the junction diverges from the germline segment, which might be a read error. The chain recombines TRBV14 with TRBJ2-6; no clear D gene. This CDR3 has 19 residues. The germline V gene encodes CDR1 SGHDN and CDR2 FVKESK. CDR3 sequence reads: CASSQEGGFRPSAANVLTF. The DNA of the CDR3 is TGTGCCAGCAGCCAAGAGGGTGGCTTCCGCCCCTCTGCGGCCAACGTCCTGACTTTC.

At least ten counts were recorded for this clonotype. The V call is TRBV9, the J call TRBJ2-5, with 12 bases lining up with TRBD1. The CDR3 consists of 16 residues. Germline V gene lookup returns CDR1 SGDLS and CDR2 YYNGEE. The V gene end was trimmed by 3 bases and the J gene end by 2 bases; junction bases not matched to a gene: 5. This CDR3 is CASSGGTGGRQETQYF. Here the CDR3 DNA reads TGTGCCAGCAGCGGAGGGACAGGGGGCCGGCAAGAGACCCAGTACTTC.

The rearrangement uses TRBV7-2 and TRBJ1-6; tentatively, D is TRBD1 (5 bases). V shed 1 base and J shed 14 bases, with 9 bases lying between them. The CDR3 sequence is 12 residues long. Germline CDR1 reads SGHTA; CDR2 reads FQGNSA. The DNA of the CDR3 is TGTGCCAGCAGCTTAGGGGGGGGGACCCTCCACTTT. Translation gives CASSLGGGTLHF.

The chain combines TRBV7-2 with TRBJ1-2, with D perhaps TRBD1 (5 bases). The CDR3 covers 16 residues. Germline loops: CDR1 SGHTA, CDR2 FQGNSA. Deletions cut 2 bases from V and 0 bases from J, with 13 bases between. This CDR3 is CASSLRTGRANYGYTF. DNA of the CDR3: TGTGCCAGCAGCTTACGCACGGGCAGGGCTAACTATGGCTACACCTTC.

In regard to this clonotype: This may be a read error, as it is one base from a much larger clone. The gene calls are TRBV18 and TRBJ2-5; no clear D gene. This CDR3 is built from 13 residues. Germline lookup yields CDR1 KGHSH and CDR2 LQKENI. This CDR3 reads CAGSATYQETQYF. CDR3 sequence (DNA): TGTGCCGGCTCAGCAACCTACCAAGAGACCCAGTACTTC.

This clonotype turned up a few times. One end of the junction fails to match germline, which may point to a read error. This sequence joins TRBV20-1 and TRBJ2-7; 7 bases are shared with TRBD1. Germline CDR1 is DFQATT and CDR2 is SNEGSKA (reference sequence). The CDR3 runs to 12 residues. For the CDR3, the DNA is TGCAGTGCTAAGACAGGGTTTTACGAGCCGTGCTTC. Translating it yields CSAKTGFYEPCF.

The chain links TRBV7-9 to TRBJ2-7, with 11 bases lining up with TRBD1. CDR1 SEHNR and CDR2 FQNEAQ come from the germline V gene (reference sequence). The CDR3 has 16 residues. Unmatched junction bases numbered 8, after V lost 5 bases and J lost 2 bases. The CDR3 DNA follows: TGTGCCAGCAGCGTTGGAAAGGGACAGGGGGCCTACGAGCAGTACTTC. Its protein is CASSVGKGQGAYEQYF. Combining the CDR3 with reference TRBV7-9 and TRBJ2-7 gives the whole variable domain DTGVSQNPRHKITKRGQNVTFRCDPISEHNRLYWYRQTLGQGPEFLTYFQNEAQLEKSRLLSDRFSAERPKGSFSTLEIQRTEQGDSAMYLCASSVGKGQGAYEQYFGPGTRLTVT.